What follows is one T cell receptor beta chain and its context. The data are from a study of blood T cell repertoires in COVID-19. At the level of the study: Nucleic acid was either cDNA or gDNA, and it came from T cells, B-cell-depleted T cells, or PBMCs.

V lost 6 bases to trimming and J lost 1 base; unmatched junction nucleotides: 8. Germline loops: CDR1 MGHDK, CDR2 SYGVNS. The CDR3 spans 15 residues. TCRdb's copy holds only in-frame clones and misses some; the assay was immunoSEQ multiplex PCR. Altogether about 98,000 clones are present, about 90% being singletons, with the ten largest covering roughly 4.5%. This clonotype was obtained from a man in his late teens or twenties with acute or convalescent COVID-19. The chain links TRBV25-1 to TRBJ1-2, with 7 nucleotides matching TRBD1. The sample was peripheral blood. CDR3 sequence reads: CASRAPTGSNYGYTF. CDR3 sequence (DNA): TGTGCCAGCAGGGCCCCGACAGGGAGTAACTATGGCTACACCTTC.